This entry lists 25 T cell receptor beta chains sequenced from one sample in a study of blood T cell repertoires in COVID-19. Libraries were prepared by immunoSEQ multiplex PCR; TCRdb keeps only in-frame clonotypes and omits some of them. The sample shows about 47,000 clones, approximately 78% of them seen only once. The sample comprised peripheral blood. The receptor set was obtained from a human donor with acute or convalescent COVID-19. The donor label of this sample is uncertain.

V gene TRBV4-3 combines with J gene TRBJ2-3; D is perhaps TRBD1 (6 bases). Trimming shortened V by 1 base and J by 2 bases, and 10 bases separated the two germline ends. The CDR3 spans 15 residues. Germline V gene lookup returns CDR1 LGHNA and CDR2 YSLEER. In DNA, the CDR3 is TGCGCCAGCAGCCAAGCAGGGGTCTCCACAGATACGCAGTATTTT. Its translation: CASSQAGVSTDTQYF.

This clone was observed a handful of times. The rearrangement joins TRBV7-3 to TRBJ2-1; 11 bases line up with TRBD1. Trimming at V came to 0 bases and at J to 0 bases, leaving 13 bases not matched to a gene. The CDR3 is made up of 21 amino acids. The germline gives CDR1 SGHTA, CDR2 FQGTGA. CDR3 bases: TGTGCCAGCAGCTTAACATCGGGAGGACAGGGGGCGGCTCGCTCCTACAATGAGCAGTTCTTC. Residues: CASSLTSGGQGAARSYNEQFF.

This clone was detected a few times. The chain employs TRBV20-1 and TRBJ1-2; D unclear. The CDR3 contains 11 residues. The V gene's germline CDR1 is DFQATT and CDR2 SNEGSKA (reference sequence). With 6 bases removed from V and 6 bases from J, the gap between germline ends came to 11 bases. The CDR3 sequence: CSAEGLDGYTF. Written as DNA, the CDR3 is TGCAGTGCCGAAGGACTCGATGGCTACACCTTC.

The CDR3 nucleotides read TGTGCCAGCAGCTCTAGCGGGGGGCCAGATACGCAGTATTTT. Translation gives CASSSSGGPDTQYF. The rearrangement joins TRBV7-2 to TRBJ2-3; 11 bases line up with TRBD2. Looked up from germline, CDR1 is SGHTA and CDR2 is FQGNSA. The CDR3 is 14 residues long. With 4 bases clipped from V and 4 bases from J, the junction kept 1 base outside the gene matches.

The count of this clone is one. The chain carries TRBV27 and TRBJ2-7; TRBD1 is a possible D gene (6 bases). This CDR3 has 14 residues. V was trimmed by 5 bases and J by 3 bases, leaving 14 bases between them. Germline assignment: CDR1 MNHEY and CDR2 SMNVEV (reference sequence). The CDR3 bases are TGTGCCAGCAGTCCGTTGACAGGCCTCTACGAGCAGTACTTC. Residues: CASSPLTGLYEQYF.

The V gene is TRBV7-9, the J gene TRBJ1-1; 8 bases map to TRBD1. This CDR3 region has 15 residues. Germline CDR1 SEHNR, CDR2 FQNEAQ (reference sequence). V trimming: 4 bases; J trimming: 5 bases; junction bases outside the gene matches: 9. CDR3 bases: TGTGCCAGCAGCTGGGAAGGGACAGGCCTAACTGAAGCTTTCTTT. As protein: CASSWEGTGLTEAFF. Full variable domain (rest looked up from reference TRBV7-9 and TRBJ1-1): DTGVSQNPRHKITKRGQNVTFRCDPISEHNRLYWYRQTLGQGPEFLTYFQNEAQLEKSRLLSDRFSAERPKGSFSTLEIQRTEQGDSAMYLCASSWEGTGLTEAFFGQGTRLTVV.

The rearrangement joins TRBV6-1 to TRBJ1-5; 8 nucleotides agree with TRBD1. CDR3 size: 17 residues. CDR1 is MNHNS, CDR2 SASEGT, per germline. The junction had 10 bases not matched to a gene; V was cut back by 4 bases and J by 2 bases. CDR3 residues: CASSGGQAVMGNQPQHF. In DNA form, the CDR3 reads TGTGCCAGCAGTGGGGGACAGGCCGTGATGGGCAATCAGCCCCAGCATTTT.

This chain uses TRBV3-1 (or the pseudogene TRBV3-2) with TRBJ1-4; 11 nucleotides align to TRBD1. Germline CDR1 reads LGHDT; CDR2 reads YNNKEL (reference sequence). The CDR3 sequence is 16 residues long. V lost 5 bases, J lost 5 bases, and 7 bases stayed unmatched. CDR3 region: CASSGQGAGGNEKLFF. The CDR3 DNA reads TGTGCCAGCAGCGGACAGGGGGCCGGAGGAAATGAAAAACTGTTTTTT.

CDR3 sequence reads: CAWTGTGYGGYTF. In DNA form, the CDR3 reads TGTGCCTGGACCGGGACAGGATATGGTGGCTACACCTTC. The rearrangement joins TRBV30 to TRBJ1-2, with TRBD1 identical over 8 bases. The CDR3 has 13 amino acids. CDR1 is GTSNPN, CDR2 SVGIG, per germline (reference sequence). Germline trimming cut 4 bases from V and 7 bases from J; bases unmatched to any gene: 8.

The chain recombines TRBV7-2 with TRBJ1-2, with D unresolved. With 3 bases removed from V and 8 bases from J, the gap between germline ends came to 10 bases. The CDR3 is 12 residues long. The germline gives CDR1 SGHTA, CDR2 FQGNSA. Here the CDR3 reads CASSFTSTGYTF. As DNA, the CDR3 is TGTGCCAGCAGCTTCACCAGTACCGGCTACACCTTC.

V usage is TRBV4-1 and J usage is TRBJ1-2; the D is unclear. CDR3 length equals 15 residues. V shed 0 bases and J shed 8 bases, with 16 bases lying between them. CDR1 and CDR2 from the germline V gene are MGHRA and YSYEKL. The CDR3, as DNA: TGCGCCAGCAGCCAAGATCCTACCTGGGCTTCGGGCTACACCTTC. Translating gives CASSQDPTWASGYTF.

This clone appeared a single time. V is TRBV11-2 and J is TRBJ2-1, with 13 nucleotides matching TRBD2. The CDR3 spans 19 residues. With 3 bases clipped from V and 4 bases from J, the junction kept 12 bases outside the gene matches. CDR1 is SGHAT and CDR2 is FQNNGV in the germline V gene. The CDR3 loop is CASSFSLGTSGIKYNEQFF. In DNA, the CDR3 is TGTGCCAGCAGCTTCTCCCTCGGGACTAGCGGGATAAAATACAATGAGCAGTTCTTC.

With respect to this clone: Germline is not matched at one junction end, which may reflect a read error. Other nucleotide sequences in the sample specify the same CDR3. The genes are TRBV2 and TRBJ2-2, with 8 bases matching TRBD2. Germline CDR1 reads SNHLY; CDR2 reads FYNNEI. This CDR3 region has 13 residues. The DNA for the CDR3 is TGTGCCAGCGGGGTAGCGGGAACCGGGGAGCTATTTTTT. Residues: CASGVAGTGELFF.

The rearrangement links TRBV28 to TRBJ1-3; D possibly corresponds to TRBD1 (5 bases). Trimming stripped 8 bases from V and 9 bases from J, with 11 bases between. The CDR3 length is 11 residues. The germline V gene has CDR1 MDHEN and CDR2 SYDVKM. The CDR3 loop is CASRGGSTIYF. The DNA of the CDR3 is TGTGCCAGCCGGGGGGGGAGCACCATATATTTT.

The J gene is TRBJ2-7, the V gene TRBV5-1; 9 bases fit TRBD1. CDR3 length equals 14 residues. Germline lookup yields CDR1 SGHRS and CDR2 YFSETQ. With V trimmed by 7 bases and J by 1 base, 6 bases remained unmatched. CDR3 residues: CASAQTGGSYEQYF. CDR3 coding DNA: TGCGCCAGCGCACAGACAGGGGGGTCCTACGAGCAGTACTTC.

The chain uses TRBV6-5 and TRBJ2-7; D perhaps matches TRBD2 (5 bases). CDR1 is MNHEY, CDR2 SVGAGI, per germline. This CDR3 is built from 15 residues. The V gene lost 4 bases and the J gene lost 5 bases, with 18 bases spanning the gap. The CDR3 coding sequence is TGTGCCAGCAGTTTCCGGGGTGGTGCAGCAGACGAGCAGTACTTC. Translation gives CASSFRGGAADEQYF.

The V and J genes are TRBV28 and TRBJ1-2; TRBD1 matches 7 bases. J lost 5 bases, V lost 6 bases, and 6 bases had no gene match. CDR1 and CDR2 (germline): MDHEN, SYDVKM. The CDR3 sequence is 13 residues long. CDR3 sequence reads: CASSTGQPYGYTF. The CDR3 bases are TGTGCCAGCAGCACGGGACAGCCATATGGCTACACCTTC.

The gene calls are TRBV4-2 and TRBJ2-1, with TRBD2 matching 14 bases. J was trimmed by 2 bases and V by 4 bases; bases with no gene match: 7. The CDR3 spans 18 residues. CDR1 and CDR2 from the germline V gene are LGHNA and YNFKEQ. The CDR3 nucleotides are TGTGCCAGCAGCCTTAATCCGGGACTAGCGGGAGCCTACAATGAGCAGTTCTTC. Translated, it gives CASSLNPGLAGAYNEQFF.

This clone came up a few times. The rearrangement links TRBV24-1 to TRBJ2-1; D ambiguous. Germline-derived CDR1 and CDR2 are KGHDR and SFDVKD. CDR3 size: 16 residues. V was cut by 2 bases and J by 6 bases, with 16 bases left in between. The CDR3, as DNA: TGTGCCACCAGTGATTCGTACAGCCAAAGATTCAATGAGCAGTTCTTC. It specifies CATSDSYSQRFNEQFF.

This clone was detected a few times. The genes are TRBV11-3 and TRBJ2-3, with 9 nucleotides matching TRBD1. Germline assignment: CDR1 SGHNT and CDR2 YENEEA. The trim removed 5 bases at V and 2 bases at J, leaving 5 bases unmatched. This CDR3 spans 15 amino acids. CDR3 DNA: TGTGCCAGCAGCACACGGGACAGGGACACAGATACGCAGTATTTT. Translating gives CASSTRDRDTDTQYF.

The chain employs TRBV28 and TRBJ1-6, with D possibly being TRBD1 (6 bases). Germline CDR1 reads MDHEN; CDR2 reads SYDVKM. This CDR3 spans 17 amino acids. Trimming cost V 3 bases and J 6 bases, with 18 bases left between them. Here the CDR3 DNA reads TGTGCCAGCAGTTTGCTGGGGGGGCCGGTGGGTAATTCACCCCTCCACTTT. Protein: CASSLLGGPVGNSPLHF.

The chain couples TRBV19 to TRBJ2-1; TRBD2 matches 15 bases. This CDR3 spans 14 amino acids. The V gene's germline CDR1 is LNHDA and CDR2 SQIVND (reference sequence). V dropped 7 bases and J dropped 9; count of bases not matched to a gene: 4. CDR3 bases: TGTGCCAGTAACCCGGGACTAGCGGGAGGTGAGCAGTTCTTC. Its translation is CASNPGLAGGEQFF. Supplemented by reference TRBV19 and TRBJ2-1, the full variable domain reads DGGITQSPKYLFRKEGQNVTLSCEQNLNHDAMYWYRQDPGQGLRLIYYSQIVNDFQKGDIAEGYSVSREKKESFPLTVTSAQKNPTAFYLCASNPGLAGGEQFFGPGTRLTVL.

The CDR3 bases are TGTGCCAGCAGCTTGTCCGGGGGGGGCTACACAGATACGCAGTATTTT. It translates to CASSLSGGGYTDTQYF. The chain is built from TRBV5-4 and TRBJ2-3; 8 nucleotides align to TRBD2. J was trimmed by 2 bases and V by 1 base; bases with no gene match: 6. The germline V gene encodes CDR1 SGHNT and CDR2 YYREEE (reference sequence). The CDR3 consists of 16 residues.

The chain joins TRBV11-1 to TRBJ1-2, with a weak D call TRBD1 (6 bases). Trimming pared 1 base from V and 9 bases from J, leaving 12 bases between. The CDR3 runs to 13 residues. Germline V gene lookup returns CDR1 SGHAT and CDR2 FQDESV (reference sequence). CDR3 DNA: TGTGCCAGCAGCTTAGACATGTGGGGGCGCTACACCTTC. Translation: CASSLDMWGRYTF.

This sequence joins TRBV27 and TRBJ1-5; TRBD1 might be the D (5 bases). With 2 bases removed from V and 1 base from J, the gap between germline ends came to 6 bases. The CDR3 extends over 14 amino acids. The V gene's germline CDR1 is MNHEY and CDR2 SMNVEV (reference sequence). The CDR3, as DNA: TGTGCCAGCAGTTTACAGGGAAGCAATCAGCCCCAGCATTTT. As protein: CASSLQGSNQPQHF.